These 10 T cell receptor beta chains were sequenced from one sample in a study of metastatic and nonmetastatic thyroid tumors. TCRdb re-processed the PCR reads through MiXCR. Seen here are about 39,000 clones, around 20% observed once, and the top ten hold around 20%. Thyroid surgery had not been preceded by any treatment in any patient. The sample comprised blood. Receptor source: a female donor with papillary thyroid cancer or a benign thyroid nodule (not recorded which). Some clones in this sample may be carry-over from other donors' samples.

This clone is medium-sized (0.01 to 0.1%) in the sample. The V and J genes are TRBV19 and TRBJ1-5; D is ambiguous. The V end was cut by 7 bases, the J end by 9 bases, with 13 bases between. The germline V gene encodes CDR1 LNHDA and CDR2 SQIVND (reference sequence). The CDR3 has 12 amino acids. This CDR3 is CASNLEGTPQHF. The CDR3 DNA is TGTGCCAGTAACTTAGAAGGAACGCCCCAGCATTTT.

This clone was detected ten times or more. The chain uses TRBV29-1 and TRBJ1-2; 8 nucleotides agree with TRBD1. Per germline, CDR1 SQVTM and CDR2 ANQGSEA. This CDR3 has 12 residues. V trimming: 5 bases; J trimming: 7 bases; junction bases outside the gene matches: 6. In DNA form, the CDR3 reads TGCAGCGTTCAGGGGGCACGCTCTGGCTACACCTTC. Its translation: CSVQGARSGYTF.

This clone was seen more than once but under ten times. The chain carries TRBV5-1 and TRBJ2-7; D not resolved. In germline, CDR1 is SGHRS, CDR2 YFSETQ. There are 16 residues in the CDR3. V was cut by 4 bases and J by 3 bases, with 20 bases left in between. The CDR3 region is CASSPNDLSWYYEQYF. The CDR3 DNA reads TGCGCCAGCAGCCCAAATGACCTTTCATGGTACTACGAGCAGTACTTC.

This sequence joins TRBV20-1 and TRBJ1-2; D ambiguous. The CDR3 consists of 16 residues. V lost 0 bases and J lost 0, with 14 bases in between. Per germline, CDR1 DFQATT and CDR2 SNEGSKA (reference sequence). CDR3 bases: TGCAGTGCTAGAGATCTGAGGACGTCGGCTAACTATGGCTACACCTTC. This sequence encodes CSARDLRTSANYGYTF.

This clone has a count of ten or more. The rearrangement uses TRBV2 and TRBJ1-5; D may be TRBD1 (5 bases). Germline V gene lookup returns CDR1 SNHLY and CDR2 FYNNEI. The CDR3 sequence is 15 residues long. The V end lost 1 base, the J end lost 6 bases, and 13 bases lay between the germline ends. The chain's CDR3 is CASSEDRGVAQPQHF. The DNA of the CDR3 is TGTGCCAGCAGTGAAGATCGAGGGGTTGCTCAGCCCCAGCATTTT. Supplemented by reference TRBV2 and TRBJ1-5, the full variable domain reads EPEVTQTPSHQVTQMGQEVILRCVPISNHLYFYWYRQILGQKVEFLVSFYNNEISEKSEIFDDQFSVERPDGSNFTLKIRSTKLEDSAMYFCASSEDRGVAQPQHFGDGTRLSIL.

This clone has at least ten counts. J is TRBJ2-7 and V is TRBV7-6; 7 nucleotides align to TRBD2. This CDR3 has 14 residues. The germline V gene has CDR1 SGHVS and CDR2 FNYEAQ. Unmatched junction bases numbered 5, after V lost 1 base and J lost 5 bases. CDR3 protein: CASSLEAGIDEQYF. In DNA, the CDR3 is TGTGCCAGCAGCTTAGAAGCGGGAATCGACGAGCAGTACTTC.

Note on this clone: Germline and junction disagree at one end, which may indicate a read error. The chain links TRBV6-2 or TRBV6-3 to TRBJ1-1; D unclear. This CDR3 comprises 13 residues. Germline lookup yields CDR1 MNHEY and CDR2 SVGEGT. The CDR3 nucleotides read TGTGCCAGCAGTGACGACGGTTACACTGGAGCTTTCTTT. Encoded protein: CASSDDGYTGAFF.

The chain uses TRBV5-1 and TRBJ2-3, with D possibly matching TRBD1 (6 bases). The V gene lost 6 bases and the J gene lost 7 bases, with 24 bases spanning the gap. CDR1 and CDR2 from the germline V gene are SGHRS and YFSETQ. The CDR3 runs to 16 residues. CDR3 sequence reads: CASILFQGGDAYTQYF. As DNA, the CDR3 is TGCGCCAGCATCCTGTTCCAAGGGGGAGATGCATATACGCAGTATTTT.

Ten or more counts support this clone. This chain uses TRBV11-3 with TRBJ1-1; D might be TRBD1 (6 bases). Trimming cost V 7 bases and J 1 base, with 13 bases left between them. This CDR3 comprises 14 residues. Germline V gene sequence: CDR1 SGHNT, CDR2 YENEEA. CDR3 region: CASNWGQQNTEAFF. The CDR3 DNA sequence: TGTGCCAGCAACTGGGGACAACAGAACACTGAAGCTTTCTTT.

This clone came up many times. The chain is built from TRBV20-1 and TRBJ2-3; 11 nucleotides line up with TRBD2. CDR1 is DFQATT, CDR2 SNEGSKA, per germline (reference sequence). The CDR3 covers 18 residues. V trimming: 4 bases; J trimming: 0 bases; junction bases outside the gene matches: 12. Written as DNA, the CDR3 is TGCAGTGCTACTCGACCTCCCCGACTAGCGGGGAGCACAGATACGCAGTATTTT. It translates to CSATRPPRLAGSTDTQYF.